This is a list of T cell receptor beta chains from one sample in a study of early T cells in non-severe SARS-CoV-2 infection. TCRdb re-called the 5' RACE reads through MiXCR, storing one row per CDR3 protein. The data contain more than 25,000 distinct CDR3 sequences, around 5.7% of them singletons. The sequencing input was whole blood. Receptors originate from an adult who was a healthcare worker with PCR-confirmed SARS-CoV-2 infection or an uninfected control (not recorded which). The CDR3 runs from the conserved cysteine through the conserved F or W. D genes are given only for firm matches. Clone sizes are given selectively: once, few, many, or a class where the clone is expanded.

d_call clone_size j_call v_call cdr3_aa cdr3_nt
NA many TRBJ1-6 TRBV9 CASSATVDNSPLHF TGTGCCAGCAGCGCGACAGTCGACAATTCACCCCTCCACTTT
NA NA TRBJ2-1 TRBV27 CASSQPPQKQFF TGTGCCAGCAGTCAACCCCCCCAGAAGCAGTTCTTC
NA many TRBJ2-3 TRBV5-4 CASSSAGLMRDTQYF TGTGCCAGCAGTTCCGCAGGACTGATGAGGGATACGCAGTATTTT
TRBD1 many TRBJ2-7 TRBV20-1 CSARPGTGKQYF TGCAGTGCCAGACCTGGGACAGGGAAGCAGTACTTC
NA medium-sized TRBJ2-5 TRBV20-1 CSPLDGLSQETQYF TGCAGTCCCCTAGATGGACTATCGCAAGAGACCCAGTACTTC
TRBD1 NA TRBJ1-2 TRBV12-3/TRBV12-4 CASSLAGTVYGYTF TGTGCCAGCAGTTTGGCCGGGACAGTCTATGGCTACACCTTC
TRBD2 NA TRBJ2-1 TRBV2 CASGRLAENNEQFF TGTGCCAGCGGAAGACTAGCGGAAAACAATGAGCAGTTCTTC
NA many TRBJ1-2 TRBV18 CASSQAYSVNYGYTF TGTGCCAGCTCACAAGCTTATTCAGTTAACTATGGCTACACCTTC
NA many TRBJ1-1 TRBV27 CASSFQGRHTEAFF TGTGCCAGCAGTTTTCAAGGGCGTCACACTGAAGCTTTCTTT
TRBD2 many TRBJ2-3 TRBV4-2 CASRYTSGGALDTQYF TGTGCCAGCAGATATACTAGCGGGGGGGCCTTAGATACGCAGTATTTT
NA many TRBJ1-5 TRBV30 CAWSVLNNQPQHF TGTGCCTGGAGTGTTTTAAACAATCAGCCCCAGCATTTT
NA many TRBJ1-5 TRBV2 CASRERTDSNQPQHF TGTGCCAGCAGGGAACGGACGGATAGCAATCAGCCCCAGCATTTT
TRBD1 many TRBJ1-2 TRBV5-5 CASSLYDRVKDGYTF TGTGCCAGCAGCTTGTATGACAGGGTCAAGGATGGCTACACCTTC
TRBD1 NA TRBJ1-4 TRBV28 CATAGQGPEKLFF TGTGCCACCGCGGGACAGGGCCCCGAAAAACTGTTTTTT
NA NA TRBJ1-1 TRBV24-1 CATSVAVGGTEAFF TGTGCCACCAGTGTAGCCGTCGGCGGCACTGAAGCTTTCTTT
TRBD2 few TRBJ2-5 TRBV19 CASSPLTGTRNVETQYF TGTGCCAGTAGTCCCCTAACCGGGACTAGGAACGTAGAGACCCAGTACTTC
TRBD2 many TRBJ2-7 TRBV5-4 CASSPTQLAGGGYEQYF TGTGCCAGCAGCCCGACCCAACTAGCGGGGGGCGGCTACGAGCAGTACTTC
TRBD1 few TRBJ1-2 TRBV30 CAWSVSGGYGYTF TGTGCCTGGAGTGTATCAGGGGGCTATGGCTACACCTTC
TRBD1 many TRBJ1-1 TRBV4-2 CASSQDGDRMNTEAFF TGTGCCAGCAGCCAAGATGGGGACAGAATGAACACTGAAGCTTTCTTT
NA many TRBJ1-4 TRBV28 CASSLIGSSTGEKLFF TGTGCCAGCAGTTTGATCGGTTCTAGTACGGGGGAAAAACTGTTTTTT
NA many TRBJ2-2 TRBV29-1 CSVLGLGTGELFF TGCAGCGTCTTGGGGTTGGGCACCGGGGAGCTGTTTTTT
TRBD1 many TRBJ2-7 TRBV3-1 CASSPQYRGSPSYEQYF TGTGCCAGCAGCCCTCAATACAGGGGGTCTCCCTCCTACGAGCAGTACTTC
NA many TRBJ1-3 TRBV6-1 CASSDRDNGGNTIYF TGTGCCAGCAGTGATCGGGACAACGGTGGAAACACCATATATTTT
NA many TRBJ1-3 TRBV9 CASSVGDFEGSGNTIYF TGTGCCAGCAGCGTGGGGGATTTCGAGGGCTCTGGAAACACCATATATTTT
NA few TRBJ1-1 TRBV7-8 CASSLAIRAMNTEAFF TGTGCCAGCAGCTTAGCCATTCGGGCTATGAACACTGAAGCTTTCTTT
NA NA TRBJ2-7 TRBV12-2 CASRLRSMTGQPSYEQYF TGTGCAAGTCGCTTACGGAGTATGACAGGGCAACCTTCCTACGAGCAGTACTTC
TRBD2 NA TRBJ2-7 TRBV12-3/TRBV12-4 CASSRIAGGKQYF TGTGCCAGCAGTCGCATAGCGGGGGGGAAGCAGTACTTC
NA many TRBJ1-2 TRBV4-3 CASSQAGAGGYTF TGCGCCAGCAGCCAGGCAGGGGCCGGGGGCTACACCTTC
NA many TRBJ2-2 TRBV2 CASSEMDTVITGELFF TGTGCCAGCAGTGAAATGGACACAGTAATCACCGGGGAGCTGTTTTTT
NA few TRBJ1-2 TRBV6-2/TRBV6-3 CASGNLRGDGYTF TGTGCCAGCGGAAACCTCCGTGGGGATGGCTACACCTTC
TRBD1 NA TRBJ2-1 TRBV2 CAFNDPAGTGDVDEQFF TGTGCCTTCAATGACCCGGCGGGGACAGGGGACGTTGATGAGCAGTTCTTC
NA many TRBJ2-1 TRBV19 CATRRSYNEQFF TGTGCCACCAGACGCTCCTACAATGAGCAGTTCTTC
TRBD1 many TRBJ1-1 TRBV4-1 CASSHITGTANTEAFF TGCGCCAGCAGCCATATAACCGGGACAGCCAACACTGAAGCTTTCTTT
NA many TRBJ2-7 TRBV7-2 CASSLDNTYEQYF TGTGCCAGCAGCTTAGATAATACCTACGAGCAGTACTTC
TRBD1 many TRBJ1-2 TRBV12-3/TRBV12-4 CASSSDRRNYGYTF TGTGCCAGCAGCTCGGACAGGAGAAACTATGGCTACACCTTC
NA medium-sized TRBJ1-5 TRBV20-1 CSAIGQLNQPQHF TGCAGTGCCATAGGACAGTTAAATCAGCCCCAGCATTTT
TRBD1 NA TRBJ2-7 TRBV7-9 CASSISRQGSYEQYF TGTGCCAGCAGCATAAGTAGACAGGGCTCCTACGAGCAGTACTTC
NA NA TRBJ2-5 TRBV5-1 CASSLAPGQETQYF TGCGCCAGCAGCTTGGCCCCAGGGCAAGAGACCCAGTACTTC
NA few TRBJ1-3 TRBV7-2 CASSLSYGSGNTIYF TGTGCCAGCAGCTTAAGCTACGGCTCTGGAAACACCATATATTTT
TRBD1 many TRBJ1-2 TRBV11-2 CASSLEATGAYGYTF TGTGCCAGCAGCCTGGAAGCGACAGGGGCCTATGGCTACACCTTC
TRBD1 many TRBJ2-7 TRBV19 CASSTTGGLYEQYF TGTGCCAGTAGTACGACAGGGGGCCTCTACGAGCAGTACTTC
NA many TRBJ1-2 TRBV6-5 CASQDGHNYGYTF TGTGCCAGTCAGGACGGACATAACTATGGCTACACCTTC
NA few TRBJ1-4 TRBV2 CASSDSWDEKLFF TGTGCCAGCAGTGATTCTTGGGATGAAAAACTGTTTTTT
NA few TRBJ2-5 TRBV29-1 CSVAKWEETQYF TGCAGCGTCGCCAAATGGGAGGAGACCCAGTACTTC
NA many TRBJ2-1 TRBV4-1 CASSQVDLGFSRDEQFF TGCGCCAGCAGCCAAGTAGACCTCGGATTTAGTAGGGATGAGCAGTTCTTC
NA medium-sized TRBJ1-2 TRBV12-3/TRBV12-4 CASSLTRQGPYYGYTF TGTGCCAGCAGTTTAACTCGCCAGGGGCCGTACTATGGCTACACCTTC
NA many TRBJ1-5 TRBV4-3 CASSQDSGGNQPQHF TGCGCCAGCAGCCAAGATTCGGGCGGAAATCAGCCCCAGCATTTT
TRBD2 few TRBJ2-5 TRBV11-2 CASSPPGLAGETQYF TGTGCCAGCAGCCCACCGGGACTAGCAGGAGAGACCCAGTACTTC